The clone carrying this T cell receptor beta chain was observed a few times. The entry originates in a study of blood T cell repertoires in COVID-19. Turning to the study itself: From T cells, B-cell-depleted T cells, or PBMCs came the material, which was cDNA or gDNA.

The CDR3 is 17 amino acids. The trim removed 4 bases at V and 2 bases at J, leaving 12 bases unmatched. Germline CDR1 and CDR2: SGHRS and YFSETQ. Produced via immunoSEQ multiplex PCR; TCRdb's table is partial and in-frame only. The data show 380,000 or so clones, 81% seen once. The TCR sequence derives from a human donor with acute or convalescent COVID-19. The donor label of this sample is uncertain. The sample consisted of peripheral blood. This chain connects TRBV5-1 to TRBJ2-7, with 10 bases aligning to TRBD2. The DNA for the CDR3 is TGCGCCAGCAGCCTGGGATCGGGGACTAGCGTAACCTACGAGCAGTACTTC. Translated: CASSLGSGTSVTYEQYF.